The 27 T cell receptor beta chains below all came from one sample that was sequenced in a study of regulatory T cells in long-lasting Graves disease. Time point indicated: persistent/refractory GD, antithyroid drugs over 5 years with positive TRAb. From RNA extracted from PBMCs, the TCR library was made. Assembly of TCR beta libraries relied on iRepertoire HTBI primers together with Arm-PCR of CDR3 regions. TCRdb itself ran the multiplex PCR reads through MiXCR, one entry per CDR3 protein. The table has around 300,000 distinct CDR3 sequences, around 23% seen once; the top ten hold about 61%. The sample in question was peripheral blood mononuclear cells (PBMCs), obtained when the disease was refractory, from a patient treated with antithyroid drugs. The receptors shown here come from a female donor with Graves disease.

In the case of this clonotype: A single base separates this from a much larger clone, so it may be a read error. The conserved closing phenylalanine or tryptophan is absent in this CDR3, likely reflecting a read error. The V and J genes are TRBV7-2 and TRBJ2-7; D gene uncertain. V was pared by 1 base and J by 2 bases, with 12 bases between. The CDR3 spans 15 residues. Germline CDR1 reads SGHTA; CDR2 reads FQGNSA. CDR3 nucleotides: TGTGCCAGCAGCTTAGGTCAACGCCGTACCTACGAGCAGTACCTC. This translates into CASSLGQRRTYEQYL.

Ten or more counts support this clonotype. This chain joins TRBV9 and TRBJ2-5; perhaps TRBD1 as D (6 bases). Trimming took 2 bases from V and 4 from J, leaving 18 bases between them. Germline loops: CDR1 SGDLS, CDR2 YYNGEE. This CDR3 comprises 16 residues. The CDR3 bases are TGTGCCAGCAGCGTGGCCATCGGACAGCCGTTAGAGACCCAGTACTTC. Protein: CASSVAIGQPLETQYF.

This clonotype was seen a single time. V usage is TRBV9 and J usage is TRBJ2-7; 10 bases align to TRBD1. The V gene's germline CDR1 is SGDLS and CDR2 YYNGEE. The J segment lost 6 bases and the V segment lost 4 bases, leaving 10 bases of the junction unmatched. The CDR3 consists of 15 residues. The CDR3 DNA is TGTGCCAGCAGCCCTCAAGGGACAGGGGATATCGAGCAGTACTTC. Encoded protein: CASSPQGTGDIEQYF.

This clonotype was counted between two and nine times. The chain recombines TRBV4-1 with TRBJ2-7; TRBD2 aligns across 11 bases. Looked up from germline, CDR1 is MGHRA and CDR2 is YSYEKL. CDR3 length equals 16 residues. V dropped 1 base and J dropped 7; count of bases not matched to a gene: 9. The CDR3 reads CASSQGLAGGPWEQYF. DNA of the CDR3: TGCGCCAGCAGCCAAGGATTAGCGGGAGGGCCTTGGGAGCAGTACTTC.

The chain links TRBV6-1 to TRBJ1-4; a weak D match, TRBD1 (5 bases). From germline, CDR1 is MNHNS and CDR2 SASEGT. This CDR3 region has 15 residues. V was shortened by 6 bases and J by 6 bases, with 17 bases between the two germline ends. The CDR3 protein is CASSPIWGQDEKLFF. DNA for the CDR3: TGTGCCAGCAGCCCGATTTGGGGCCAAGATGAAAAACTGTTTTTT.

This clonotype was found many times. This chain uses TRBV28 with TRBJ2-2, with D possibly called TRBD1 or TRBD2 (6 bases each). Germline assignment: CDR1 MDHEN and CDR2 SYDVKM. There are 14 residues in the CDR3. Trimming took 6 bases from V and 3 from J, leaving 11 bases between them. CDR3 in amino acids: CASRPGGHTGELFF. CDR3 sequence (DNA): TGTGCCAGCAGGCCTGGGGGGCACACCGGGGAGCTGTTTTTT.

As regards this clonotype: A much bigger clone sits one base away, suggesting this may be a read error. V and J are TRBV5-6 and TRBJ1-4, with D possibly being TRBD1 (5 bases). The CDR3 runs 15 residues. Germline V gene lookup returns CDR1 SGHDT and CDR2 YYEEEE. The germline V and J ends were trimmed by 6 bases and 13 bases, with 25 bases remaining between them. The CDR3, as DNA: TGTGCCAGCATAGTCCGCCACCTTACGGGGGAAGGACTGTTTTTT. Its translation is CASIVRHLTGEGLFF.

This clonotype was counted at least ten times. The rearrangement joins TRBV12-3 or TRBV12-4 to TRBJ1-1; 8 positions match TRBD1. V lost 7 bases and J lost 5; bases outside the gene matches: 6. CDR3 size: 13 residues. CDR3 nucleotide sequence: TGTGCCAGCACCTCGACAGGGGTGACTGAAGCTTTCTTT. Protein product: CASTSTGVTEAFF.

The chain recombines TRBV10-3 with TRBJ1-4; unclear D gene. The CDR3 sequence is 12 residues long. Germline V gives CDR1 ENHRY, CDR2 SYGVKD. Between the trimmed V and J ends, which lost 3 bases and 8 bases, there was a span of 7 bases. The CDR3 sequence: CAISDLGEKLFF. CDR3 DNA sequence: TGTGCCATCAGTGATTTGGGGGAAAAACTGTTTTTT.

In this sample, this clonotype turned up many times. The chain is built from TRBV28 and TRBJ1-1; TRBD1 is a possible D gene (5 bases). The CDR3 totals 13 residues. Trimming removed 4 bases from V and 5 bases from J, with 11 bases in between. Looked up from germline, CDR1 is MDHEN and CDR2 is SYDVKM. In nucleotides, the CDR3 is TGTGCCAGCAGTTGGGGCAGCGGGACTGAAGCTTTCTTT. Residues: CASSWGSGTEAFF.

The chain employs TRBV14 and TRBJ2-1; 11 nucleotides align to TRBD2. Germline-derived CDR1 and CDR2 are SGHDN and FVKESK. The CDR3 consists of 14 residues. Trimming took 5 bases from V and 5 from J; bases not matched to a gene: 2. The CDR3 reads CASSTGLADNEQFF. As DNA, the CDR3 is TGTGCCAGCAGCACGGGACTAGCGGACAATGAGCAGTTCTTC.

The table lists this clonotype with many counts. The rearrangement uses TRBV7-2 and TRBJ2-7; D is unresolved. Looked up from germline, CDR1 is SGHTA and CDR2 is FQGNSA. The CDR3 consists of 14 residues. V was trimmed by 4 bases and J by 0 bases, leaving 10 bases between them. The DNA of the CDR3 is TGTGCCAGCAGCTCGGGTCAGAGCTCCTACGAGCAGTACTTC. Protein: CASSSGQSSYEQYF.

This clonotype occurred a few times. This chain links TRBV5-1 with TRBJ1-1; possible D gene TRBD1, 6 bases. Trimming left V 3 bases short and J 4 bases short, with 19 bases between. The CDR3 runs to 16 residues. CDR1 and CDR2 from the germline V gene are SGHRS and YFSETQ. CDR3 coding DNA: TGCGCCAGCAGCTCGGAGGGACACGGGGGAATCACTGAAGCTTTCTTT. Translated, it gives CASSSEGHGGITEAFF. Combining the CDR3 with reference TRBV5-1 and TRBJ1-1 gives the whole variable domain KAGVTQTPRYLIKTRGQQVTLSCSPISGHRSVSWYQQTPGQGLQFLFEYFSETQRNKGNFPGRFSGRQFSNSRSEMNVSTLELGDSALYLCASSSEGHGGITEAFFGQGTRLTVV.

CDR3 sequence reads: CASSQDGLASSYNEQFF. The CDR3 DNA follows: TGCGCCAGCAGCCAAGACGGGCTAGCAAGCTCCTACAATGAGCAGTTCTTC. The chain couples TRBV4-1 to TRBJ2-1; weak D call: TRBD2 (5 bases). Trimming stripped 0 bases from V and 0 bases from J, with 12 bases between. The CDR3 contains 17 residues. Germline CDR1 and CDR2: MGHRA and YSYEKL.

This clonotype was observed many times. In DNA, the CDR3 is TGTGCCAGCAGCTCAGGGGGAGAGACCCAGTACTTC. It codes for CASSSGGETQYF. V gene TRBV6-5 combines with J gene TRBJ2-5, with 7 bases that match TRBD1. Germline CDR1 and CDR2: MNHEY and SVGAGI. The J segment lost 4 bases and the V segment lost 6 bases, leaving 2 bases of the junction unmatched. This CDR3 region has 12 residues.

This clonotype was picked up many times. The rearrangement uses TRBV11-2 and TRBJ2-7; the match to TRBD1 covers 7 bases. The CDR3 covers 12 residues. Looked up from germline, CDR1 is SGHAT and CDR2 is FQNNGV. V lost 5 bases, J lost 6 bases, and 4 bases stayed unmatched. The CDR3 DNA follows: TGTGCCAGCAGCCCACAGGGGCTCGAGCAGTACTTC. Translating gives CASSPQGLEQYF.

In its sample, this clonotype was seen many times. The V call is TRBV20-1, the J call TRBJ2-5, with TRBD1 matching over 8 bases. The trim removed 0 bases at V and 2 bases at J, leaving 5 bases unmatched. CDR3 length: 15 amino acids. The germline gives CDR1 DFQATT, CDR2 SNEGSKA (reference sequence). CDR3 in DNA: TGCAGTGCTAGAGAGGCAAGGACAGGGCAAGAGACCCAGTACTTC. It is translated as CSAREARTGQETQYF.

Turning to this clonotype: With a much larger clone just one base away, this may be a read error. The chain has TRBV9 and TRBJ2-7; 7 nucleotides match TRBD1. This CDR3 contains 14 residues. Germline assignment: CDR1 SGDLS and CDR2 YYNGEE. The chain's CDR3 is CASSLGTVSYEQYF. The CDR3 DNA reads TGCGCCAGCAGCCTGGGGACAGTTTCTTACGAGCAGTACTTC.

This chain links TRBV6-1 with TRBJ2-7; D is perhaps TRBD1 or TRBD2 (5 bases each). Germline values: CDR1 MNHNS, CDR2 SASEGT. V lost 5 bases, J lost 0 bases, and 11 bases lay in between. This CDR3 has 14 residues. The CDR3 sequence: CASSPGTHSYEQYF. The CDR3 coding sequence is TGTGCCAGCAGTCCTGGGACCCACTCCTACGAGCAGTACTTC.

The table lists this clonotype with a count of one. The limits of the CDR3 on the DNA are not certain, so only TCRdb's listed CDR3 is given. The chain carries TRBV29-1 and TRBJ1-2; the table's D gene call, TRBD1, was not cross checked with the DNA. The CDR3 numbers 13 amino acids, ends counted. In germline, CDR1 is SQVTM, CDR2 ANQGSEA. The CDR3 sequence: CSASGGRIYGCTF.

The chain joins TRBV9 to TRBJ2-5, with a tentative D call TRBD1 (5 bases). The CDR3 has 14 amino acids. The germline gives CDR1 SGDLS, CDR2 YYNGEE. The V gene lost 0 bases and the J gene lost 4 bases, with 10 bases spanning the gap. The CDR3 sequence: CASSVEQGVETQYF. As DNA, the CDR3 is TGTGCCAGCAGCGTAGAGCAGGGTGTAGAGACCCAGTACTTC.

The table lists this clonotype with a few counts. This sequence joins TRBV3-1 and TRBJ2-7, with 12 bases fitting TRBD2. Germline V lookup: CDR1 LGHDT, CDR2 YNNKEL (reference sequence). V shed 7 bases and J 7 bases; nucleotides not matched to a gene: 2. This CDR3 spans 12 amino acids. The chain's CDR3 is CASNGLAGEQYF. The CDR3 DNA reads as TGTGCCAGCAACGGACTAGCGGGGGAGCAGTACTTC.

This clonotype was counted at least ten times. V and J are TRBV16 and TRBJ1-5; D gene unclear. Trimming left V 0 bases short and J 5 bases short, with 5 bases between. From germline, CDR1 is KGHSY and CDR2 FQNENV. CDR3 length equals 13 residues. The CDR3 spells CASSQSRDQPQHF. The DNA of the CDR3 is TGTGCCAGCAGCCAATCGCGGGATCAGCCCCAGCATTTT.

Many counts were recorded for this clonotype. This chain connects TRBV6-5 to TRBJ2-7, with D unresolved. The CDR3 spans 12 residues. The germline gives CDR1 MNHEY, CDR2 SVGAGI. Trimming stripped 2 bases from V and 4 bases from J, with 6 bases between. The CDR3 here is CASSYLRYEQYF. Written as DNA, the CDR3 is TGTGCCAGCAGTTACCTCCGGTACGAGCAGTACTTC.

In this sample, this clonotype turned up many times. The V gene is TRBV6-2 or TRBV6-3, the J gene TRBJ1-1; D call uncertain. The V gene's germline CDR1 is MNHEY and CDR2 SVGEGT. V lost 5 bases, J lost 3 bases, and 10 bases lay in between. The CDR3 covers 13 residues. CDR3 sequence: CASSRLRDTEAFF. In DNA, the CDR3 is TGTGCCAGCAGTAGACTACGAGACACTGAAGCTTTCTTT.

This clonotype was counted many times. V usage is TRBV30 and J usage is TRBJ2-7; no clear D gene. CDR3 length: 14 residues. The V and J ends lost 3 bases and 6 bases respectively, with 18 bases between them. The germline V gene has CDR1 GTSNPN and CDR2 SVGIG (reference sequence). The CDR3 DNA sequence: TGTGCCTGGAGCCTACAGACAAGCGCTATCGAGCAGTACTTC. Translating it yields CAWSLQTSAIEQYF.

This clonotype was observed at least ten times. The gene calls are TRBV5-6 and TRBJ2-1, with 7 bases matching TRBD2. V was clipped by 0 bases and J by 6 bases; unmatched bases: 9. The CDR3 consists of 16 residues. CDR1 is SGHDT and CDR2 is YYEEEE in the germline V gene. The CDR3 region has the DNA TGTGCCAGCAGCTTGGGTGGGCAGGGACTACGCAATGAGCAGTTCTTC. This gives the protein CASSLGGQGLRNEQFF.